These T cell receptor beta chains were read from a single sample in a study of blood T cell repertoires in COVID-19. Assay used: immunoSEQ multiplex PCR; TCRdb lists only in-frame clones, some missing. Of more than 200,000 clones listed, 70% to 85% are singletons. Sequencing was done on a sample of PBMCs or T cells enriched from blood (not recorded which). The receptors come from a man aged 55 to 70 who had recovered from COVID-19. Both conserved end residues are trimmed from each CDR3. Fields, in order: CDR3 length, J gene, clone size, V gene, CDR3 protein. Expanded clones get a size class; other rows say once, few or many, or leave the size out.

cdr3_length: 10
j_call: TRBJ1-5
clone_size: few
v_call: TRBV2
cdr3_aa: ASSDRAQPQH

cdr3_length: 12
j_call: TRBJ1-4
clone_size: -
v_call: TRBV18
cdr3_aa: ASSPDRTNEKLF

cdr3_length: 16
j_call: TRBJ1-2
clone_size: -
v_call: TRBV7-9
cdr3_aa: ASSNIPGQGTVYYGYT

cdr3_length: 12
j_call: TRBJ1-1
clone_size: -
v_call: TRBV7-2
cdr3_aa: ASSLGQLNTEAF

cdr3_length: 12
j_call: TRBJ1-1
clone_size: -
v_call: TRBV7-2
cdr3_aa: ASSLARGSPEAF

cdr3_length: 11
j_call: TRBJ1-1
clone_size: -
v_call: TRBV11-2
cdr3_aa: ASSQQDRSVPF

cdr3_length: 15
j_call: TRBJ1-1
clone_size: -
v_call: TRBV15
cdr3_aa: ATSGTGTGGPNTEAF

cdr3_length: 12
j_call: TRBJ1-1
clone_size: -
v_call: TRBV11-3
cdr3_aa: ASKHRGLNTEAF

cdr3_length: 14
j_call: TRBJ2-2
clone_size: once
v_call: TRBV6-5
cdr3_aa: ASSYSLAGGSGELF

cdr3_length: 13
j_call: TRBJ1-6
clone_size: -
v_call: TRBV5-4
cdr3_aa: ASSLDSYYNSPLH

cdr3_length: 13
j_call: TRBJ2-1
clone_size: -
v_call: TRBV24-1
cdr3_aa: ATSEELTSNNEQF

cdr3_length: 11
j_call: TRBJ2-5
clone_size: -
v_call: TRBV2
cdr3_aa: ASSEGLGETQY